The clone carrying this TCR beta chain has only a few counts. Antigen: not known. This record belongs to a study of identical twins. Regarding the study as a whole: Carriage of fewer insertions was seen in abundant cord blood beta clonotypes, whereas memory repertoires showed none. Out-of-frame TCR alpha sharing observed in monozygotic twins exceeded model estimates. The presence of invariant MAIT and iNKT cells could partly confound analyses of zero-insertion sequences.

Everyone who gave samples was a healthy Caucasian. The CDR3 length is 13 residues. Unmatched junction bases numbered 4, after V lost 6 bases and J lost 2 bases. TCRdb re-called the 5' RACE reads with MiXCR, one entry per CDR3 protein. The sample has about 210,000 distinct CDR3 sequences, around 9.6% seen once. Sequences were obtained from memory (CD45RO+) T cells sorted from blood. This sequence was found in a woman under 30 in good health. V usage is TRBV12-3 or TRBV12-4 and J usage is TRBJ2-7, with 7 bases aligning to TRBD2. The CDR3 loop is CASRPSGTYEQYF. DNA of the CDR3: TGTGCCAGCAGACCTAGCGGTACCTACGAGCAGTACTTC.